This T cell receptor beta chain was observed in a study of T cells expressing NK-cell markers. The wider study: Underlying the TCR beta repertoires were sorted CD3+CD56+NKG2C+, CD3+CD56+NKG2C- and CD3+CD56-NKG2C+ T cells. Most of the eight sequenced donors tested HCMV-seropositive; one tested seronegative.

TCRdb reprocessed the 5' RACE reads; each CDR3 protein has one entry and no DNA is given. This repertoire comprises about 460,000 distinct CDR3 sequences; its ten largest clones make up under 1.5%. Sequencing was done on a sample of blood T cells: a sorted CD56 or NKG2C T cell subset, CD4+ or CD8+ T cells, or bulk PBMC T cells (not recorded which). This TCR was recovered from a woman aged 50 to 65 in good health.

CDR3 protein: CASSVADGNSYNEQFF. The genes are TRBV9 and TRBJ2-1. The V gene's germline CDR1 is SGDLS and CDR2 YYNGEE. This CDR3 has 16 residues.